This section outlines one TCR beta chain sequence together with its context. V lost 4 bases to trimming and J lost 4 bases, with 8 bases between them. The CDR3 loop spans 14 amino acids. CDR1 is LNHDA, CDR2 SQIVND, per germline (reference sequence). These data belong to a study of blood T cell repertoires in COVID-19. The wider study: Researchers got acute and convalescent COVID-19 samples from the United States, Italy and Spain.

Clones were read by immunoSEQ multiplex PCR, and TCRdb kept only the in-frame ones, dropping some. This table has a few hundred thousand clones, about nine tenths appearing once. Participants' own reports of clinical history determined their cohort assignment. This clonotype was obtained from a woman between 18 and 29 years old who had recovered from COVID-19. The sequenced sample was PBMCs or T cells enriched from blood (not recorded which). The J gene is TRBJ1-6, the V gene TRBV19; weak D call: TRBD1 (5 bases). Here the CDR3 reads CASSTQGYNSPLHF. In DNA, the CDR3 is TGTGCCAGTAGTACTCAGGGTTATAATTCACCCCTCCACTTT.